The entry that follows covers one TCR beta chain sequence. The entry originates in a study of blood T cell repertoires in COVID-19. Using immunoSEQ multiplex PCR, the repertoire was profiled, and TCRdb retains in-frame clones only, with some absent. The sample contains roughly 200,000 clones, roughly 88% of which appear only once. The material sequenced was peripheral blood. The source is a woman aged 40 to 50 with COVID-19, enrolled during active disease.

The CDR3 sequence is CASSQGSGVGELFF. CDR3 coding DNA: TGTGCCAGCAGCCAAGGGAGCGGGGTCGGGGAGCTGTTTTTT. V gene TRBV14 combines with J gene TRBJ2-2; 7 nucleotides match TRBD2. Germline values: CDR1 SGHDN, CDR2 FVKESK. V was clipped by 1 base and J by 7 bases; unmatched bases: 3. The CDR3 totals 14 residues.